Listed below are T cell receptor beta chains from one sample, sequenced in a study of shared clonotypes between healthy human individuals. TCRdb's table, derived via immunoSEQ multiplex PCR, lists solely in-frame clones and lacks some. There are under 600,000 clones in the sample; about 98% occur only once, and 0.3% lies in the top ten. The sample taken for sequencing was naive CD8+ T cells sorted from blood. These receptors originate from a man aged 25 to 45 in good health. The CDR3 runs from the conserved cysteine through the conserved F or W. A D gene is named only where the DNA matches it firmly. Not all rows give a size; the values are once, few, many and, for expanded clones, a class.

>TRBJ2-3|TRBV2|.|TRBD2
CASSEFAGVADTQYF
TGTGCCAGCAGTGAATTTGCGGGAGTGGCAGATACGCAGTATTTT
>TRBJ1-3|TRBV15|.|.
CATSSRRAGNTIYF
TGTGCCACCAGTTCTCGTAGGGCTGGAAACACCATATATTTT
>TRBJ2-7|TRBV2|.|.
CASRSGGGLEQYF
TGTGCCAGCCGATCTGGGGGGGGCCTCGAGCAGTACTTC
>TRBJ2-1|TRBV15|.|.
CATSFRERYNEQFF
TGTGCCACCAGCTTCCGGGAACGTTACAATGAGCAGTTCTTC
>TRBJ1-2|TRBV15|.|TRBD1
CATSREGTGGLSGGYTF
TGTGCCACCAGCAGAGAGGGGACAGGGGGCCTCTCGGGCGGCTACACCTTC
>TRBJ2-5|TRBV29-1|.|TRBD1
CSVDRADRGKTQYF
TGCAGCGTTGATCGGGCGGACAGGGGCAAGACCCAGTACTTC
>TRBJ2-1|TRBV27|.|TRBD2
CASSRLAQEQFF
TGTGCCAGCAGCCGACTAGCTCAGGAGCAGTTCTTC
>TRBJ1-4|TRBV6-1|once|.
CASSEVEGFGEKLFF
TGTGCCAGCAGTGAAGTAGAAGGATTCGGTGAAAAACTGTTTTTT
>TRBJ2-2|TRBV9|.|.
CASSEQTGELFF
TGTGCCAGCAGCGAGCAGACCGGGGAGCTGTTTTTT
>TRBJ2-1|TRBV4-1|.|.
CASSGQGSYNEQFF
TGCGCCAGCAGTGGGCAGGGATCCTACAATGAGCAGTTCTTC
>TRBJ2-7|TRBV27|.|.
CASSLLGAGEQYF
TGTGCCAGCAGTTTATTGGGGGCAGGCGAGCAGTACTTC
>TRBJ2-7|TRBV27|.|.
CASSLSGVSLIYEQYF
TGTGCCAGCAGTTTGTCGGGTGTGAGCCTAATCTACGAGCAGTACTTC
>TRBJ2-3|TRBV4-3|.|.
CASSQDRGPDTQYF
TGCGCCAGCAGCCAAGACAGGGGCCCAGATACGCAGTATTTT
>TRBJ2-7|TRBV5-6|.|.
CASSLGPIEQYF
TGTGCCAGCAGCTTGGGTCCAATCGAGCAGTACTTC
>TRBJ2-7|TRBV11-3|.|.
CASSSRSRPYEQYF
TGTGCCAGCAGCTCCCGAAGCCGACCCTACGAGCAGTACTTC